This is a list of T cell receptor beta chains from one sample in a study of blood T cell repertoires in COVID-19. Sequencing was performed with immunoSEQ multiplex PCR; in TCRdb, only in-frame clones are kept and a portion is missing. Among approximately 230,000 clones listed, about 80% were seen once. Sequences were obtained from peripheral blood. These receptors came from a man older than 75 with acute or convalescent COVID-19. CDR3s include the opening cysteine and the closing phenylalanine or tryptophan. D genes are given only for firm matches. Only some rows state a clone size, as once, few, many or a class for expanded clones.

j_call d_call clone_size v_call cdr3_nt cdr3_aa
TRBJ2-6 NA NA TRBV9 TGTGCCAGCAGCGTATTTTGGACACCCTCTGGGGCCAACGTCCTGACTTTC CASSVFWTPSGANVLTF
TRBJ1-2 NA NA TRBV24-1 TGTGCCACCAGTGATGGACCCCGGGGGGTAGGTGGCTACACCTTC CATSDGPRGVGGYTF
TRBJ1-2 NA NA TRBV6-5 TGTGCCAGCAGTTACTCCGGGGAAGGCTACACCTTC CASSYSGEGYTF
TRBJ2-3 NA NA TRBV11-2 TGTGCCAGCAGCTTAACCAGGGGGGCTAACACAGATACGCAGTATTTT CASSLTRGANTDTQYF
TRBJ1-1 NA NA TRBV12-3/TRBV12-4 TGTGCCAGCAGTCTATCAATGAACACTGAAGCTTTCTTT CASSLSMNTEAFF
TRBJ2-7 NA NA TRBV6-5 TGTGCCAGCAGCGCTACAGGGACCTACGAGCAGTACTTC CASSATGTYEQYF
TRBJ1-6 NA NA TRBV30 TGTGCCTGGAGTGAGCCCACCTACAGGCGTCCTACCCTCCACTTT CAWSEPTYRRPTLHF
TRBJ1-6 NA few TRBV28 TGTGGTAGCCAGAGCTCCTATAATTCACCCCTCCACTTT CGSQSSYNSPLHF
TRBJ1-1 TRBD1 NA TRBV5-1 TGCGCCAGCAGCGAGAGGGGGCGGGGCACTGAAGCTTTCTTT CASSERGRGTEAFF
TRBJ2-6 NA once TRBV5-1 TGCGCCAGCAGCTCTAGGGGGACTGGGGCCAACGTCCTGACTTTC CASSSRGTGANVLTF
TRBJ2-2 TRBD2 NA TRBV7-9 TGTGCCAGCAGCTCCCTAGGTAGCGGGGGGGCCGACGGGGAGCTGTTTTTT CASSSLGSGGADGELFF
TRBJ1-4 NA NA TRBV9 TGTGCCAGCAGCGTAGACTCGGGGTTGGGTGAAAAACTGTTTTTT CASSVDSGLGEKLFF
TRBJ1-6 TRBD1 NA TRBV5-6 TGTGCCAGCAGCTTGGCCACATTACAGGGGGCGAATTCACCCCTCCACTTT CASSLATLQGANSPLHF
TRBJ2-7 TRBD2 NA TRBV24-1 TGTGCCACCAGTGATGGACTAGCGGGGGAGCAGTACTTC CATSDGLAGEQYF
TRBJ2-1 NA NA TRBV2 TGTGCCAGCAGTGAGAGAAGTGAGCAGTTCTTC CASSERSEQFF
TRBJ2-7 TRBD1 NA TRBV30 TGTGCCTGGAACCCCGGGACAGGGGTTTACGAGCAGTACTTC CAWNPGTGVYEQYF
TRBJ2-7 NA NA TRBV21-1 TGTGCCAGCAGCAAAGGCGGAAGATCTCCGGGACACAAGGGCGGCGAGCAGTACTTC CASSKGGRSPGHKGGEQYF
TRBJ2-1 NA NA TRBV11-2 TGTGCCAGCAGCACCCGCGGCTACAATGAGCAGTTCTTC CASSTRGYNEQFF
TRBJ1-2 TRBD1 NA TRBV2 TGTGCCAGCATTCCAGGGGGCGCGATCTATGGCTACACCTTC CASIPGGAIYGYTF
TRBJ1-5 TRBD1 few TRBV5-1 TGCGCCAGCAGCTTGGACCCTCAGGGACAGGGGGCTCAGCCCCAGCATTTT CASSLDPQGQGAQPQHF
TRBJ2-7 NA NA TRBV11-2 TGTGCCAGCAGCTTTAAACAGGGATCGGCCGAGCAGTACTTC CASSFKQGSAEQYF
TRBJ1-5 TRBD1 once TRBV6-5 TGTGCCAGCATAGGGAGACAGGGAGGCAATCAGCCCCAGCATTTT CASIGRQGGNQPQHF
TRBJ1-2 TRBD1 NA TRBV6-5 TGTGCCAGCAGCCCGACAGGGAATGGCTACACCTTC CASSPTGNGYTF
TRBJ1-1 NA NA TRBV24-1 TGTGCCACCAGTGAACCCGGACAACGGACTGAAGCTTTCTTT CATSEPGQRTEAFF
TRBJ1-2 NA NA TRBV9 TGTGCCAGCAGCGTTGGCGGCTATGGCTACACCTTC CASSVGGYGYTF
TRBJ2-3 NA NA TRBV5-1 TGCGCCAGCAGCTTGGGTCCCACGGGAGCGGCAGATACGCAGTATTTT CASSLGPTGAADTQYF
TRBJ2-1 TRBD2 few TRBV20-1 TGCAGTGCTAGTTCCGGGACTAGAGGGTACAATGAGCAGTTCTTC CSASSGTRGYNEQFF
TRBJ1-1 NA NA TRBV5-1 TGCGCCAGCAGCTTGGCGGGGTCTGCCACTGAAGCTTTCTTT CASSLAGSATEAFF
TRBJ1-3 NA NA TRBV6-5 TGTGCCAGCAGTCTACAGCCAAGCTCTGGAAACACCATATATTTT CASSLQPSSGNTIYF
TRBJ1-6 NA NA TRBV6-6 TGTGCCACCTCAGGGGCACTGGGAAATTCACCCCTCCACTTT CATSGALGNSPLHF
TRBJ2-6 TRBD1 few TRBV19 TGTGCCAGTAGTCCTGAGACAGGGGCCGTCTCTGGGGCCAACGTCCTGACTTTC CASSPETGAVSGANVLTF
TRBJ2-3 NA NA TRBV5-6 TGTGCCAGCAGCTTCAGACAGGTCGCAGATACGCAGTATTTT CASSFRQVADTQYF
TRBJ2-1 NA NA TRBV30 TGTGCCTGGAGTAGGCTAGACTCCTCCTACAATGAGCAGTTCTTC CAWSRLDSSYNEQFF
TRBJ2-5 TRBD2 NA TRBV28 TGTGCCAGCAGTTTAGCGGGGGGTGTGGAGACCCAGTACTTC CASSLAGGVETQYF
TRBJ2-3 NA NA TRBV3-1/TRBV3-2 TGTGCCAGCAGCCACCGGAGGGGGCCCACAGATACGCAGTATTTT CASSHRRGPTDTQYF
TRBJ2-1 NA NA TRBV18 TGTGCCAGCTCCCCCCCTAGCAGCAATGAGCAGTTCTTC CASSPPSSNEQFF
TRBJ2-7 NA many TRBV4-2 TGTGCCAGCAGCCGGGTCGCCGGGGAGCAGTACTTC CASSRVAGEQYF
TRBJ2-1 TRBD2 NA TRBV5-1 TGCGCCAGCAGCACGGGACTAGAGACAGCCTACAATGAGCAGTTCTTC CASSTGLETAYNEQFF
TRBJ1-1 NA NA TRBV19 TGTGCCAGTAGTGATCCAAGGGGCCAGGTTTGGACTGAAGCTTTCTTT CASSDPRGQVWTEAFF
TRBJ2-7 TRBD1 NA TRBV24-1 TGTGCCACCAGTGATCAGCAGGGGGCGGGCGAGCAGTACTTC CATSDQQGAGEQYF
TRBJ2-1 NA NA TRBV27 TGTGCCAGCAGTTTAATGGCGGCGGGCTACAATGAGCAGTTCTTC CASSLMAAGYNEQFF
TRBJ2-1 TRBD2 NA TRBV9 TGTGCCAGCAGCTCGACCAGCGGGGGGTACAATGAGCAGTTCTTC CASSSTSGGYNEQFF
TRBJ2-2 TRBD2 NA TRBV9 TGTGCCAGCAGCCCCCCCGGGACTAGCTCCGGGGAGCTGTTTTTT CASSPPGTSSGELFF
TRBJ2-1 NA NA TRBV9 TGTGCCAGCAGCGTAGAACGAAACTACTACAATGAGCAGTTCTTC CASSVERNYYNEQFF
TRBJ1-2 NA NA TRBV5-1 TGCGCCAGCAGCGCCGACCCCTCCGGGGGCTACACCTTC CASSADPSGGYTF
TRBJ1-4 NA NA TRBV6-5 TGTGCCAGCAGTCCCCGGGGGTACGATGAAAAACTGTTTTTT CASSPRGYDEKLFF
TRBJ1-1 NA NA TRBV6-6 TGTGCCAGCAGTTACGGTTTTAAAGCAATGAACACTGAAGCTTTCTTT CASSYGFKAMNTEAFF
TRBJ2-3 NA NA TRBV30 TGTGCCTGGAATCAGGGGCGCACAGATACGCAGTATTTT CAWNQGRTDTQYF
TRBJ1-3 NA NA TRBV13 TGTGCCAGCAGCTCGAGGCCCGCCCTTAGACGGAACTCTGGAAACACCATATATTTT CASSSRPALRRNSGNTIYF
TRBJ2-7 NA NA TRBV21-1 TGTGCCAGCAGCAAAGTTGGGCGGGGGGGCCCCTACGAGCAGTACTTC CASSKVGRGGPYEQYF
TRBJ1-1 NA NA TRBV11-3 TGTGCCAGCAGTCGCGAGGGGAGGACTGAAGCTTTCTTT CASSREGRTEAFF
TRBJ2-1 TRBD1 NA TRBV7-9 TGTGCCAGCAGCTTAAGGGACAGGGCCTCAAGCTCCTACAATGAGCAGTTCTTC CASSLRDRASSSYNEQFF
TRBJ1-1 TRBD1 NA TRBV5-5 TGTGCCAGCAGCTCCTACAGGGGTAACACTGAAGCTTTCTTT CASSSYRGNTEAFF
TRBJ1-1 TRBD1 NA TRBV18 TGTGCCAGCTCACCCAGCGTGGACAGGGGGCGCCCAGCTTTCTTT CASSPSVDRGRPAFF